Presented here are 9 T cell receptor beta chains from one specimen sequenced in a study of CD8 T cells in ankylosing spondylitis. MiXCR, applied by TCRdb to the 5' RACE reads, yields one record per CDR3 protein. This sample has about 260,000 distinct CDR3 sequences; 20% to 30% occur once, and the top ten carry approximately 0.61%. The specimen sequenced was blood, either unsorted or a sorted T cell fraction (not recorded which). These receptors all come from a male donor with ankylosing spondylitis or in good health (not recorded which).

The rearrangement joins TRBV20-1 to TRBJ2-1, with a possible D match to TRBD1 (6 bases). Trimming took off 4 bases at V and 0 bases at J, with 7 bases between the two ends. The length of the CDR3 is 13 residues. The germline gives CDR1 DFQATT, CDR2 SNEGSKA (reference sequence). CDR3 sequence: CSANRDSYNEQFF. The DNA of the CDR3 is TGCAGTGCTAACAGGGACTCCTACAATGAGCAGTTCTTC.

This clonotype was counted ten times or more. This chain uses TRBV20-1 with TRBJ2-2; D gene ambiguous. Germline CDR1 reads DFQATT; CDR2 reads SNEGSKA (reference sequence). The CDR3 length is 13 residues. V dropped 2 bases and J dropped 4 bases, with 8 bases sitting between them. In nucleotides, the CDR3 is TGCAGTGCTAGACAGGCCGGCACCGGGGAGCTGTTTTTT. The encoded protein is CSARQAGTGELFF.

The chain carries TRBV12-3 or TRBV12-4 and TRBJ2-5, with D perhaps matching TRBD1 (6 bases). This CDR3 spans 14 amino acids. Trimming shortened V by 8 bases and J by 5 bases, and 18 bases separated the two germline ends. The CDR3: CASGTFPKGETQYF. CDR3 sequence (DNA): TGTGCCAGCGGGACATTTCCCAAGGGGGAGACCCAGTACTTC.

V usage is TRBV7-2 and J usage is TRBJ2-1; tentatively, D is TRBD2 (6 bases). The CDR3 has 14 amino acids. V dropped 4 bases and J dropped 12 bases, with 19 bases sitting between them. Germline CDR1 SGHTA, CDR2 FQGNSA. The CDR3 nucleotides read TGTGCCAGCAGCTCCACCCGTTTTCGGGGGACGCAGTTCTTC. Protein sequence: CASSSTRFRGTQFF.

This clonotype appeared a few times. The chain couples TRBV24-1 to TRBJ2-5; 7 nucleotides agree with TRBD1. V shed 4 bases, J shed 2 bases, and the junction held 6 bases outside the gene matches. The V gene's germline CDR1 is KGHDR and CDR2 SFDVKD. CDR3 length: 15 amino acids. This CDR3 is CATSDQQGLQETQYF. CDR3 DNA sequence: TGTGCCACCAGTGACCAACAGGGGTTACAAGAGACCCAGTACTTC.

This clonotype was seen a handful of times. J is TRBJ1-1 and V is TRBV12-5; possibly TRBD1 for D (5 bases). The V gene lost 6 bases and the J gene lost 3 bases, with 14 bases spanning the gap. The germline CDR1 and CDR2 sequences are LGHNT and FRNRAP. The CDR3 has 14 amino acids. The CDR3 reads CASGLDWGDTEAFF. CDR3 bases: TGTGCTAGTGGACTCGACTGGGGGGACACTGAAGCTTTCTTT. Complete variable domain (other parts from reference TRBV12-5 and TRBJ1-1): DARVTQTPRHKVTEMGQEVTMRCQPILGHNTVFWYRQTMMQGLELLAYFRNRAPLDDSGMPKDRFSAEMPDATLATLKIQPSEPRDSAVYFCASGLDWGDTEAFFGQGTRLTVV.

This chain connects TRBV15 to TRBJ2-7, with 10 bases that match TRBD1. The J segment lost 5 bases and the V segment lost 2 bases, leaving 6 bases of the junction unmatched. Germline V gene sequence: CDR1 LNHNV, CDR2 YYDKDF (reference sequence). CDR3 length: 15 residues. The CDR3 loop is CATSRLGQGFHEQYF. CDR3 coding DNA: TGTGCCACCAGCAGATTGGGACAGGGGTTCCACGAGCAGTACTTC.

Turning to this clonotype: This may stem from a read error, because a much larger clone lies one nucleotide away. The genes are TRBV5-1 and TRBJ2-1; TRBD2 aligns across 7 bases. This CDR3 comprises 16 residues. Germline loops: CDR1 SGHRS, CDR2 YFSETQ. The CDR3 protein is CASSPLPSGSYNEHFF. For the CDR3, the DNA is TGCGCCAGCAGCCCCCTCCCTAGCGGATCCTACAATGAGCACTTCTTC.

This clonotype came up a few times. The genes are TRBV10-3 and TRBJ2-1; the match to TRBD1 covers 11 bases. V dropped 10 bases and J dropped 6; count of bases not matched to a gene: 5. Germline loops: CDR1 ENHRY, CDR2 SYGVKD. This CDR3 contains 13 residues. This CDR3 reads CATSGTGGNEQFF. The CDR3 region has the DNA TGTGCCACCTCCGGGACAGGGGGCAATGAGCAGTTCTTC.